The entry below describes one T cell receptor (beta chain). Its cognate antigen has yet to be identified. It has no much larger one-base neighbor in the sample; base qualities were not kept. The library relied on the immunoSEQ multiplex PCR assay. For the multiplex PCR, a mixture combining 60 forward primers for TCR Vbeta segments and 13 reverse primers for TCR Jbeta segments was used. Amplification of the CDR3 region of rearranged TCR beta genes was performed with a multiplex PCR assay on genomic DNA. On the Illumina HiSeq System, the amplified TCR beta libraries were sequenced as 87-base-pair reads. The original pipeline was this. In a later analysis, roughly 80 million unique TCR beta chains were counted across the approximately 670 repertoires, and around 10 million of these chains were shared by at least two donors. Raw reads were error-corrected and collapsed into unique sequences by a nearest-neighbor algorithm in which closely related sequences were merged to remove PCR and sequencing errors. Alignment of CDR3 sequences to IMGT reference sequences was used to assign V, D and J gene segments. Each retained sequence needed at least a six-nucleotide match to both a V gene segment and a J gene segment. Rearrangements were classified as productive when the CDR3 lacked stop codons and remained in frame with V and J, and all other rearrangements were classified as non-productive. Following IMGT convention, CDR3 was defined as the stretch from the second conserved V-encoded cysteine to the conserved J-encoded phenylalanine. In an earlier analysis of more than 550 of the donors, sequences lacking an unambiguous match to a single V gene segment were excluded. In an earlier analysis of almost 600 of the donors, a V segment was called functional when productive rearrangements were above 56.7%, and segregating when the standard deviation between donors exceeded 5%. A statistical classification framework was developed to diagnose cytomegalovirus status using the catalog of TCR beta chain sequences. A later analysis assigned V and J genes by comparing TCR nucleotide sequences with IMGT/GENE-DB human TR gene sequences. Using the TCRdist pipeline, a later analysis assigned CDR3 sequences along with most-parsimonious VDJ recombination scenarios. In a later analysis, each TCR beta chain was defined by its CDR3 amino acid sequence together with its V-gene family, and reads without a unique V-gene family were excluded. To address suspected cross-contamination and a sequencing artifact, a later analysis removed several hundred highly shared, low-generation-probability nucleotide sequences. For each public chain, a later analysis derived a clonal expansion index from normalized ranks of inferred template counts within each repertoire. In a later analysis, generation probabilities were computed using a VDJ recombination model fitted to out-of-frame rearrangements, and the results were checked against IGoR. Hypergeometric tests were used in a later analysis to score TCR-TCR, TCR-HLA and TCR-CMV co-occurrence, with a repertoire-size bias correction applied to the TCR pairs. False discovery rates were estimated in a later analysis by permuting HLA or CMV assignments 20 times. A later analysis grouped co-occurring TCRs with DBSCAN, adding TCRdist sequence similarity when clustering within HLA-allele-positive subsets. Co-occurrence clustering excluded repertoires with fewer than 30,000 or more than 120,000 public chains, plus five with anomalous nucleotide sharing. This immuneACCESS table, as held by TCRdb, lists in-frame sequences with V and J called but not all clones. Of the missing ones, under half trace to an unresolved V gene in checked studies; the others have no known cause. That table is the source of V, J and clone size, and D and trimming were worked out from the DNA. Present in this sample are 170,000 or so clones, under 85% of which were seen just once. The ten largest make up approximately 1.6% of the sample.

The cohort was made up of approximately 670 healthy bone marrow donors. Cohort members were all nominally healthy when sampled, although unrecorded immune exposures were likely present. The donor tested CMV seronegative, placing the donor among the 352 seronegative members of the cohort. A peripheral blood sample was collected from each donor, and TCR beta sequencing was performed on peripheral blood mononuclear cells. Genomic DNA extraction from the blood cell samples was performed with the Qiagen DNeasy Blood Extraction Kit. The data belong to a study of cytomegalovirus exposure and HLA in healthy donors (dated by TCRdb to about 2017). For context, the study as a whole: An earlier analysis of approximately 640 of the donors reported 250 to 300 Gb of sequence data and more than 90 million unique TCR beta sequences from roughly 180 million T cells. The genetic ancestry cluster associated with self-reported Caucasian donors included roughly 84% of the 300 to 450 genotyped donors. To predict cytomegalovirus infection status, the study combined high-throughput TCR immunosequencing, statistical association of individual TCRs with disease status, and machine learning. Roughly 300 gigabases of sequencing data and 70 million to 85 million unique TCR sequences were included in an early release covering over 600 HLA-typed donors. Both class I and class II loci were covered by HLA typing, at four-digit resolution. Genome-wide SNP genotypes for about 65% of the roughly 670 donors were used in a later genetic analysis, which treated that subset as a discovery cohort. Donor age, sex, ethnicity and CMV serostatus were compiled together with the repertoire data. A later analysis re-analyzed previously published TCR beta repertoires from 500 to 700 donors and added high-resolution HLA genotyping to study TCR occurrence patterns. A handful of DR-DQ haplotypes were treated as single units for association and clustering because of strong linkage in the cohort. Across 300 to 400 genotyped donors of the cohort, an average of about 200,000 unique TCR beta nucleotide sequences per donor were sequenced, and roughly 17% of those sequences were non-productive. The T cell repertoires of some 700 subjects were profiled by immunosequencing and related to cytomegalovirus serostatus. Besides the first cohort of about 730 subjects, a separate validation cohort made up of roughly 120 different subjects was used. Typing coverage differed by locus: A, B, C, DRB1 and DQB1 were typed in about 620-640 donors, DQA1 in about 500, DPA1 in around 580, and DPB1 in roughly 470. Every discovery cohort repertoire had been produced on one sequencing platform. Rather than drawing on any new phenotypic data, the later analysis identified candidate immune exposures from TCR beta sequences and the way those sequences occurred across donors. The aim of the study was to test whether cataloging public T cell receptors could identify signatures of past pathogen exposure. In an earlier analysis of a few hundred of the donors, high-throughput TCR beta sequencing was used to judge whether each TCR beta V gene segment behaved as functional or pseudogenic.

Here is what the overall study found, with its caveats: In a later analysis, HLA-associated TCR beta chains were found to be more clonally expanded and to have lower generation probabilities than equally common non-associated chains. In a later analysis, the rate of TCR association differed among HLA loci, with DRB1 alleles having the most associated TCRs and HLA-C alleles having the fewest. A further reported finding was that TCR beta sequences accurately predicted the HLA-A and HLA-B alleles for most subjects in the first cohort. CMV serostatus was the only immune exposure information available for the cohort. In a later analysis, most CMV-associated TCR beta chains were found to appear HLA-restricted, with HLA associations seemingly driven largely by CMV exposure. V-gene and J-gene trimming of TCR beta chains was associated with a missense DCLRE1C variant in a later genetic analysis, and the association was replicated in an independent cohort. Because counts were too low, roughly 16 rarely observed V segments, including chromosome 9 orphons, were excluded from the earlier analysis of roughly 580 of the donors. In a later analysis, several top co-occurrence clusters were reported to appear linked to parvovirus B19, influenza, CMV and Epstein-Barr virus. In an earlier analysis of more than 450 of the donors, most TCR beta V segments were observed in productive rearrangements about 87% or about 30% of the time, broadly matching IMGT annotations. A later genetic analysis reported fewer N-insertions in productive TCRs among donors in an Asian-associated ancestry cluster than the roughly 620-donor mean. In vitro tests confirmed that a few of the cytomegalovirus-associated TCR beta chains recognize cytomegalovirus antigens. The presence/absence analyses assumed that sequencing depth was roughly uniform across donors, and that assumption may not be true. It was suggested by the authors that the approach could potentially be generalized to other disease states and immunological phenotypes. Linkage disequilibrium might explain the correlated functional status among segregating V segments, but an unknown experimental factor could not be excluded. When HLA alleles, especially DR and DQ, strongly co-occurred, attributing TCR associations to individual alleles was difficult. The classifier was reported to diagnose cytomegalovirus status with high specificity and sensitivity in both the original cohort and the validation cohort. Across donors, most TCR sequences were observed very rarely, whereas some public TCRs were present in many individuals. The cohort was sequenced for TCR beta chains only, and without alpha or paired-chain data the features that could be detected were limited. The sequencing pipeline was judged likely to have produced a cluster of highly shared sequence variants as a technical artifact. Specific HLA alleles were associated with over 15,000 TCR beta sequences at a false discovery rate of 0.05 in a later analysis. HLA typing was unavailable for some donors at each locus, so association tests used only the typed subset. The study gave a list of 150 to 200 TCR beta chains associated with cytomegalovirus.

The receptor was derived from a woman aged 25 to 39 in good health and CMV-seronegative. The sequencing sample was made of PBMCs.

This receptor has the CDR3 CASSSPRGQGRGYSYGYTF. The DNA sequence is TGTGCCAGCAGTTCCCCAAGGGGACAGGGCCGGGGCTATAGCTATGGCTACACCTTC. Recombination linked TRBV27 to TRBJ1-2; the junction holds 9 bases that match TRBD1. The CDR1 and CDR2 encoded by the germline V gene (reference sequence) are MNHEY and SMNVEV. V is trimmed back by 4 bases and J by 4 bases, and the junction contains 19 bases that no gene match accounts for. Inclusive of the bounding cysteine and phenylalanine, the CDR3 is 19 residues long. Solely the CDR3 DNA is kept, with 57 bases framed from the first base.